This T cell receptor (beta chain) was sequenced in a study of post-analysis software for immune sequencing data. On the study more broadly: Multiple sclerosis in the patients followed relapsing-remitting, secondary progressive and progressive-relapsing courses. Points from the study as a whole: TRBV segments more frequent in patients than in controls numbered several and included TRBV5-6, TRBV5-1 and TRBV20-1.

The authors incorporated unique molecular identifiers into the TCR beta cDNA libraries. TCRdb passed the PCR reads through MiXCR, listing each CDR3 protein once. This sample has about 400,000 distinct CDR3 sequences; less than 40% occur once, and the top ten carry roughly 13%. V was pared by 5 bases and J by 2 bases, with 9 bases between. The CDR3 loop spans 13 amino acids. CDR1 MNHEY and CDR2 SVGAGI come from the germline V gene. This clonotype was found many times. Its antigen remains unknown. The sequence derives from a girl aged 10 to 17 with multiple sclerosis. Sequenced sample: blood. This sequence joins TRBV6-5 and TRBJ1-2, with D possibly matching TRBD1 (6 bases). CDR3 DNA sequence: TGTGCCAGCAGTCCGGACAGAAACTATGGCTACACCTTC. Residues: CASSPDRNYGYTF.